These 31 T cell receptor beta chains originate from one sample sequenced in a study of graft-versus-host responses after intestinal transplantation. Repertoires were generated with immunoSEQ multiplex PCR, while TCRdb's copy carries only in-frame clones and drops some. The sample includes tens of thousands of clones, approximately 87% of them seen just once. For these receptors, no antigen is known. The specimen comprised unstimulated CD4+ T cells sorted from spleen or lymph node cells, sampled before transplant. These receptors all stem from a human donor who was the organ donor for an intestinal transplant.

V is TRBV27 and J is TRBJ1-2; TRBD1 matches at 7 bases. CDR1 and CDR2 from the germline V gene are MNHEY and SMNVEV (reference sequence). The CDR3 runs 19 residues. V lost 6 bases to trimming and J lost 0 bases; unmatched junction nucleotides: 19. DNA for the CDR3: TGTGCCAGCAGCCGGACCGGGACAGAGTATTTTAGGGCTAACTATGGCTACACCTTC. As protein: CASSRTGTEYFRANYGYTF.

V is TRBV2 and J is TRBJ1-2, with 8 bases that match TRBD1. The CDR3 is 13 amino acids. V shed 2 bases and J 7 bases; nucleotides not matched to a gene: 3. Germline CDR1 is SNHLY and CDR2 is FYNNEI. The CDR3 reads CASSEPGGFGYTF. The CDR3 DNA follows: TGTGCCAGCAGTGAACCAGGGGGCTTTGGCTACACCTTC.

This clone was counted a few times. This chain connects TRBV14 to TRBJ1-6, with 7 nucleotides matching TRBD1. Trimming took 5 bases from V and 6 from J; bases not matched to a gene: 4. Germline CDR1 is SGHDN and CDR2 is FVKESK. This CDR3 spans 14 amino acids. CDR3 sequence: CASSVGTANSPLHF. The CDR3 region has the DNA TGTGCCAGCAGCGTCGGGACAGCTAATTCACCCCTCCACTTT.

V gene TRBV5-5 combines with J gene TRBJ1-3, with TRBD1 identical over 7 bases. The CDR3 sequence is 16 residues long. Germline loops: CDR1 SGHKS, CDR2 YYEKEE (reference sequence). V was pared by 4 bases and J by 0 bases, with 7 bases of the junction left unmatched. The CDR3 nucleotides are TGTGCCAGCAGCCGCTATGGACAGGACTCTGGAAACACCATATATTTT. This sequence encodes CASSRYGQDSGNTIYF.

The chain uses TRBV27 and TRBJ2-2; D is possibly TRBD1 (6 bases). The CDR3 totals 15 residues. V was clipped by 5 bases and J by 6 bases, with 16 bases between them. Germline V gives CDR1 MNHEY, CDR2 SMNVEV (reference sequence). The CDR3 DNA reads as TGTGCCAGCAGTCCCCACAGGGCTGTTCCCGGGGAGCTGTTTTTT. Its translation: CASSPHRAVPGELFF.

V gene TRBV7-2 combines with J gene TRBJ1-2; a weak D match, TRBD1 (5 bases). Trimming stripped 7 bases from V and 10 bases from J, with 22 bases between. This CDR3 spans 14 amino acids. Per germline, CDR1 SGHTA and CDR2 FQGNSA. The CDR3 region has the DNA TGTGCCAGCACCCAAGGGGCCAGATCAATGGACTACACCTTC. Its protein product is CASTQGARSMDYTF.

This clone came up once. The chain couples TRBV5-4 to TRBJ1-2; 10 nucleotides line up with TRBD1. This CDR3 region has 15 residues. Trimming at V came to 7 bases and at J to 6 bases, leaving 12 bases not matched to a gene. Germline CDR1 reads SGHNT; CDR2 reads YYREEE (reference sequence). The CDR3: CASVRQGASSHGYTF. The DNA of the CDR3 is TGTGCCAGCGTAAGACAGGGGGCCTCATCCCATGGCTACACCTTC.

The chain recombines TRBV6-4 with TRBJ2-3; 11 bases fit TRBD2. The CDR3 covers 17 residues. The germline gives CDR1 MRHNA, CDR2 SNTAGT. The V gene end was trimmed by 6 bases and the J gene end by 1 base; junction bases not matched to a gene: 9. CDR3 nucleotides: TGTGCCAGCAGCGGAACTGGTAGCGGGGGGGGCACAGATACGCAGTATTTT. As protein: CASSGTGSGGGTDTQYF.

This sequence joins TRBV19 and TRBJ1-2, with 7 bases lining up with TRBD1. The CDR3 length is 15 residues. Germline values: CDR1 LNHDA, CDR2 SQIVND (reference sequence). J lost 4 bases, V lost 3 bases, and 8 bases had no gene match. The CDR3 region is CASSIAAQGVYGYTF. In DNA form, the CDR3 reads TGTGCCAGTAGTATTGCGGCCCAGGGGGTCTATGGCTACACCTTC.

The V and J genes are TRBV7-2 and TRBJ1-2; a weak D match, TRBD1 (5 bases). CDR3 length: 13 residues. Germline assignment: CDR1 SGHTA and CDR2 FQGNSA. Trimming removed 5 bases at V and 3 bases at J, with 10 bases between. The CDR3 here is CASSRGGDYGYTF. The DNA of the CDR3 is TGTGCCAGCAGCCGGGGAGGGGACTATGGCTACACCTTC.

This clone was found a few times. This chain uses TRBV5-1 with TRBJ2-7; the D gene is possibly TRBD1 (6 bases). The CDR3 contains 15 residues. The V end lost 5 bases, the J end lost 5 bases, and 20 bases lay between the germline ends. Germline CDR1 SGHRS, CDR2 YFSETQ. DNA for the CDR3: TGCGCCAGCAGTTTATCAGGGGTATCTACGGACGAGCAGTACGTC. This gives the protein CASSLSGVSTDEQYV.

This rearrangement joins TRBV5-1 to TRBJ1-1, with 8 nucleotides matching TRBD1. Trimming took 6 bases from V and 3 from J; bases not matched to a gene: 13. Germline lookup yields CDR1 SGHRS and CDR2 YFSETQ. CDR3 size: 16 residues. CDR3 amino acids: CASNGQGPAGYTEAFF. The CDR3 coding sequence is TGCGCCAGCAATGGACAGGGCCCCGCCGGGTACACTGAAGCTTTCTTT.

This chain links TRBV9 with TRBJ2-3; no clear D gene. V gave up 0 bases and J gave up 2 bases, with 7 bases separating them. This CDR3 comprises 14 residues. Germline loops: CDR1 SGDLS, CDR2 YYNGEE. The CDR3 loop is CASSVAPFTDTQYF. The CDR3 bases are TGTGCCAGCAGCGTAGCTCCCTTCACAGATACGCAGTATTTT.

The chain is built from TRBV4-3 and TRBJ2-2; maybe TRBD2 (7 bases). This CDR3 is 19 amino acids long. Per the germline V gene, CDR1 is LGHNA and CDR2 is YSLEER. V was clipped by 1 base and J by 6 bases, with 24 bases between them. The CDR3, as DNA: TGCGCCAGCAGCCAAGGCGGGCCGGGGGGCATTCCACCGGCCGGGGAGCTGTTTTTT. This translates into CASSQGGPGGIPPAGELFF.

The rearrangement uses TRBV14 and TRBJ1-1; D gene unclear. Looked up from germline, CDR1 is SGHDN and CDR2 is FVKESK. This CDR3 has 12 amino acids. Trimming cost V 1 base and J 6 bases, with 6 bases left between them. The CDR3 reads CASSQVTAEAFF. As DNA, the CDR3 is TGTGCCAGCAGCCAAGTCACAGCTGAAGCTTTCTTT.

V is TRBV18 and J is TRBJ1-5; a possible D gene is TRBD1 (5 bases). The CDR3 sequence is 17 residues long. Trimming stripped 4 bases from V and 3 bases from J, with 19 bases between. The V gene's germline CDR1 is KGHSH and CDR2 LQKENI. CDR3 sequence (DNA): TGTGCCAGCTCACGGGCCGCGGGACGGGCCACCAATCAGCCCCAGCATTTT. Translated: CASSRAAGRATNQPQHF.

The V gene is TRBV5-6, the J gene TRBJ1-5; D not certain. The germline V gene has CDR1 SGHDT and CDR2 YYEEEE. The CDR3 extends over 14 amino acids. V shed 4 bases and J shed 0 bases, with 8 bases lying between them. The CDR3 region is CASSRRASNQPQHF. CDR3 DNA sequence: TGTGCCAGCAGCCGGAGGGCTAGCAATCAGCCCCAGCATTTT. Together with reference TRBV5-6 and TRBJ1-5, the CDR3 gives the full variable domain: DAGVTQSPTHLIKTRGQQVTLRCSPKSGHDTVSWYQQALGQGPQFIFQYYEEEERQRGNFPDRFSGHQFPNYSSELNVNALLLGDSALYLCASSRRASNQPQHFGDGTRLSIL.

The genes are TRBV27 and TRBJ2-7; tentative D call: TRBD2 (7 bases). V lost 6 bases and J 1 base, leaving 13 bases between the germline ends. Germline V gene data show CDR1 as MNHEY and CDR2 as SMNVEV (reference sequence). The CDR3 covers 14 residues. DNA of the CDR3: TGTGCCAGCAGGAGGGGGGGGCCATCCTACGAGCAGTACGTC. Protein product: CASRRGGPSYEQYV.

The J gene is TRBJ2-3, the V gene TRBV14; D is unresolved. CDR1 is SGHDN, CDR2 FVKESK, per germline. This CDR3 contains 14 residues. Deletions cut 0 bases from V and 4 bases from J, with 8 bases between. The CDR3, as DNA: TGTGCCAGCAGCCAAGATTTACGCGCAGATACGCAGTATTTT. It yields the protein CASSQDLRADTQYF.

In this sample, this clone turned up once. DNA for the CDR3: TGTGCCAGCAGCTTATCCGCCCTCGGGGAGACCCAGTACTTC. This sequence encodes CASSLSALGETQYF. This chain connects TRBV7-9 to TRBJ2-5; D unresolved. The CDR3 has 14 amino acids. Germline loops: CDR1 SEHNR, CDR2 FQNEAQ (reference sequence). V lost 2 bases and J 5 bases, leaving 12 bases between the germline ends.

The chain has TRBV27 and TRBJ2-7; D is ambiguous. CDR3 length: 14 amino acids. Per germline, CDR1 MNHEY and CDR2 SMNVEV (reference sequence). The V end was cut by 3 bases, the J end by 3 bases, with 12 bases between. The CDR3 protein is CASSLRNLSYEQYV. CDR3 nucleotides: TGTGCCAGCAGTTTGCGTAACCTTAGCTACGAGCAGTACGTC.

The CDR3 sequence: CASSDLQAGGKTQYF. CDR3 bases: TGTGCCAGCAGTGACCTCCAGGCGGGGGGAAAGACCCAGTACTTC. The rearrangement uses TRBV25-1 and TRBJ2-5, with 8 bases aligning to TRBD2. The V segment lost 3 bases and the J segment 6 bases; nucleotides outside the gene matches: 9. Germline V CDR1 and CDR2: MGHDK, SYGVNS. The length of the CDR3 is 15 residues.

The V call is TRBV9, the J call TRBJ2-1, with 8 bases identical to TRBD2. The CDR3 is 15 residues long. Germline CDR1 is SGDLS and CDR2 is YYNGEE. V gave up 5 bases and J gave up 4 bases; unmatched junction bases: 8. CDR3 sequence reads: CASRGHGGEYNEQFF. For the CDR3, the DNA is TGTGCCAGCAGGGGCCACGGGGGGGAGTACAATGAGCAGTTCTTC.

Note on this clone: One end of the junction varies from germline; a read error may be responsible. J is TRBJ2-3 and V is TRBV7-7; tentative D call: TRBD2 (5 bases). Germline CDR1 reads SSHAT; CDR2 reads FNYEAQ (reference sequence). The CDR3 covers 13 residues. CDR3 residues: CASSPDPGDTQYF. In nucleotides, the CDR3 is TGTGCTAGCAGCCCGGACCCGGGGGATACGCAGTATTTT.

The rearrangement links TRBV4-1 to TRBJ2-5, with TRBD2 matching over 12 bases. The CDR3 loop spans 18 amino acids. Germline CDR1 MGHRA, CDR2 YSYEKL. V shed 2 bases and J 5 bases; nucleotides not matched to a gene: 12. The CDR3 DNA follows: TGCGCCAGCAGCCAACTCAACATGGGACTAGCGGGCGGGGAGACCCAGTACTTC. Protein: CASSQLNMGLAGGETQYF.

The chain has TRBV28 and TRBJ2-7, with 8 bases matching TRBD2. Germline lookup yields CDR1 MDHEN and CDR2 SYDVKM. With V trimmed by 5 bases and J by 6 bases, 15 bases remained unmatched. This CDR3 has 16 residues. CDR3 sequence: CASSARGSGRRFEQYV. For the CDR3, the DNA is TGTGCCAGCAGTGCTCGGGGGAGCGGGAGAAGATTCGAGCAGTACGTC.

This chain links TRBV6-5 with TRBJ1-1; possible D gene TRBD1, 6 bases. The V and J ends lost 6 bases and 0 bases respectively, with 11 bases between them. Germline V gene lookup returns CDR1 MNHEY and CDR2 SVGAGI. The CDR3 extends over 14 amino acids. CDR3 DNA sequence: TGTGCCAGCAGAGCCAGGGACATGAACACTGAAGCTTTCTTT. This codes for CASRARDMNTEAFF.

Written as DNA, the CDR3 is TGTGCCAGCAGTCCCTCCGCCCGGGGGTATGGCTACACCTTC. It specifies CASSPSARGYGYTF. V and J are TRBV28 and TRBJ1-2; D possibly corresponds to TRBD1 (5 bases). CDR1 is MDHEN and CDR2 is SYDVKM in the germline V gene. There are 14 residues in the CDR3. V was cut by 5 bases and J by 5 bases, with 15 bases left in between.

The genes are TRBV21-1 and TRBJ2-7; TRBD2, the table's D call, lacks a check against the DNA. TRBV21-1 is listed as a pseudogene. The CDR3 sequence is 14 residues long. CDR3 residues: CASSKGSGNYEQYV. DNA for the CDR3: TGTGCCAGCAGCAAAGGGAGCGGCAACTACGAGCAGTACGTC.

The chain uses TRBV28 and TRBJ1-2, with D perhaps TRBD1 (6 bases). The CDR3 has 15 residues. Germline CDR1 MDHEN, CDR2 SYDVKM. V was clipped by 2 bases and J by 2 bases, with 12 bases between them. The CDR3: CASSLLSTGNYGYTF. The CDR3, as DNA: TGTGCCAGCAGTTTACTTTCTACAGGGAACTATGGCTACACCTTC.

The CDR3: CASTPGDDYGYTF. In DNA, the CDR3 is TGCGCCAGTACCCCAGGGGACGACTATGGCTACACCTTC. The chain is built from TRBV5-1 and TRBJ1-2; D perhaps matches TRBD1 (6 bases). This CDR3 comprises 13 residues. Germline lookup yields CDR1 SGHRS and CDR2 YFSETQ. V was clipped by 8 bases and J by 3 bases, with 14 bases between them.